Listed below are T cell receptor beta chains from one sample, sequenced in a study of tumor-infiltrating lymphocytes in localized non-small cell lung cancer. The method was immunoSEQ multiplex PCR; TCRdb's version includes in-frame clones alone and lacks a portion of them. The table lists approximately 17,000 clones, 65% to 85% of them singletons. Material: lung tumor tissue. These receptors came from a human donor with non-small cell lung cancer. Both conserved end residues are part of each CDR3. The order of the fields is D gene, clone size, J gene, V gene, CDR3 length, CDR3 protein, CDR3 DNA. A D gene is named only where the DNA matches it firmly. Clone size, where shown, is once, few, many, or a class for clones that have expanded.

D: TRBD1
size: .
J: TRBJ1-1
V: TRBV7-2
length: 13
CDR3: CASSPRGTGLAFF
DNA: TGTGCCAGCAGCCCCAGGGGGACAGGGCTGGCTTTCTTT

D: TRBD1
size: few
J: TRBJ1-5
V: TRBV27
length: 15
CDR3: CASSSIQGGNQPQHF
DNA: TGTGCCAGCAGTTCGATACAGGGGGGCAATCAGCCCCAGCATTTT

D: .
size: .
J: TRBJ1-5
V: TRBV6-1
length: 15
CDR3: CASSAYRASNQPQHF
DNA: TGTGCCAGCAGTGCCTACAGGGCGAGCAATCAGCCCCAGCATTTT

D: .
size: .
J: TRBJ2-3
V: TRBV9
length: 15
CDR3: CASSVKGFSTDTQYF
DNA: TGTGCCAGCAGCGTAAAGGGGTTCAGCACAGATACGCAGTATTTT

D: .
size: .
J: TRBJ2-3
V: TRBV19
length: 15
CDR3: CASSMDSYYTDTQYF
DNA: TGTGCCAGTAGTATGGACTCTTACTACACAGATACGCAGTATTTT

D: .
size: .
J: TRBJ2-4
V: TRBV10-3
length: 13
CDR3: CAISDQLQNIQYF
DNA: TGTGCCATCAGTGACCAATTACAAAACATTCAGTACTTC

D: .
size: few
J: TRBJ1-2
V: TRBV7-9
length: 13
CDR3: CASSSRGGAGYTF
DNA: TGTGCCAGCAGCTCCAGAGGAGGGGCTGGCTACACCTTC

D: TRBD1
size: .
J: TRBJ1-4
V: TRBV28
length: 15
CDR3: CASSGGTATNEKLFF
DNA: TGTGCCAGCAGCGGGGGGACAGCAACTAATGAAAAACTGTTTTTT

D: .
size: .
J: TRBJ1-1
V: TRBV5-6
length: 12
CDR3: CASTWAGVEAFF
DNA: TGTGCCAGCACCTGGGCAGGGGTTGAAGCTTTCTTT

D: TRBD1
size: few
J: TRBJ2-7
V: TRBV15
length: 14
CDR3: CATSTLDRGYEQYF
DNA: TGTGCCACCAGCACCCTGGACAGGGGCTACGAGCAGTACTTC

D: TRBD1
size: .
J: TRBJ2-7
V: TRBV4-3
length: 17
CDR3: CASSQELPGQGILKQYF
DNA: TGCGCCAGCAGCCAAGAGTTGCCGGGACAGGGGATATTAAAGCAGTACTTC

D: .
size: .
J: TRBJ1-2
V: TRBV9
length: 16
CDR3: CASSVNLNPPNYGYTF
DNA: TGTGCCAGCAGCGTAAATCTGAATCCCCCTAACTATGGCTACACCTTC

D: TRBD2
size: medium-sized
J: TRBJ2-2
V: TRBV7-2
length: 15
CDR3: CASSVATSRSGELFF
DNA: TGTGCCAGCAGCGTAGCGACTAGCAGGTCCGGGGAGCTGTTTTTT

D: TRBD1
size: .
J: TRBJ1-6
V: TRBV4-3
length: 15
CDR3: CASSPQGQGNSPLHF
DNA: TGCGCCAGCAGCCCCCAGGGACAGGGGAATTCACCCCTCCACTTT

D: .
size: once
J: TRBJ2-1
V: TRBV4-3
length: 15
CDR3: CARAWEGQGGGEQFF
DNA: TGCGCCAGAGCGTGGGAAGGCCAGGGGGGGGGTGAGCAGTTCTTC

D: .
size: .
J: TRBJ2-7
V: TRBV15
length: 15
CDR3: CATSELVRGTYEQYF
DNA: TGTGCCACCAGCGAACTCGTCCGGGGTACCTACGAGCAGTACTTC

D: .
size: once
J: TRBJ1-2
V: TRBV9
length: 16
CDR3: CASSAGGGLANYGYTF
DNA: TGTGCCAGCAGCGCGGGCGGGGGGCTGGCTAACTATGGCTACACCTTC

D: TRBD1
size: .
J: TRBJ1-4
V: TRBV2
length: 15
CDR3: CASRDRGFLNEKLFF
DNA: TGTGCCAGTCGGGACAGGGGCTTTCTGAATGAAAAACTGTTTTTT

D: .
size: .
J: TRBJ1-1
V: TRBV25-1
length: 18
CDR3: CASSDGAGSQLRVTEAFF
DNA: TGTGCCAGCAGTGACGGGGCAGGGTCCCAATTAAGGGTCACTGAAGCTTTCTTT

D: TRBD1
size: .
J: TRBJ1-2
V: TRBV9
length: 14
CDR3: CASSPGGQDYGYTF
DNA: TGTGCCAGCAGCCCCGGGGGACAGGACTATGGCTACACCTTC

D: TRBD2
size: large
J: TRBJ2-3
V: TRBV9
length: 15
CDR3: CASSFSGSGTDTQYF
DNA: TGTGCCAGCAGCTTCAGCGGGAGTGGCACAGATACGCAGTATTTT

D: .
size: once
J: TRBJ2-1
V: TRBV10-3
length: 15
CDR3: CAISDRGSQGNEQFF
DNA: TGTGCCATCAGTGATCGTGGCTCTCAGGGCAATGAGCAGTTCTTC

D: .
size: few
J: TRBJ2-7
V: TRBV11-2
length: 16
CDR3: CASSLGGALELGEQYF
DNA: TGTGCCAGCAGCTTAGGAGGGGCCCTAGAGCTGGGCGAGCAGTACTTC

D: .
size: .
J: TRBJ1-3
V: TRBV2
length: 17
CDR3: CASSVAGTPSSGNTIYF
DNA: TGTGCCAGCAGTGTTGCCGGGACTCCGAGCTCTGGAAACACCATATATTTT

D: .
size: .
J: TRBJ2-7
V: TRBV11-2
length: 13
CDR3: CASSSNPKYEQYF
DNA: TGTGCCAGCAGCTCCAACCCTAAGTACGAGCAGTACTTC

D: TRBD2
size: .
J: TRBJ2-7
V: TRBV4-1
length: 17
CDR3: CASSQPGWSSGDYEQYF
DNA: TGCGCCAGCAGCCAACCCGGGTGGTCTAGCGGGGACTACGAGCAGTACTTC

D: .
size: .
J: TRBJ2-1
V: TRBV18
length: 15
CDR3: CASSPPGPASDEQFF
DNA: TGTGCCAGCTCACCACCGGGCCCAGCCTCCGATGAGCAGTTCTTC

D: .
size: .
J: TRBJ1-1
V: TRBV28
length: 13
CDR3: CASSPHMNTEAFF
DNA: TGTGCCAGCAGCCCTCACATGAACACTGAAGCTTTCTTT

D: TRBD2
size: .
J: TRBJ2-1
V: TRBV7-9
length: 17
CDR3: CASSFYPGLAGQGEQFF
DNA: TGTGCCAGCAGCTTCTACCCGGGACTAGCGGGTCAGGGGGAGCAGTTCTTC